Presented here are 5 T cell receptor beta chains from one specimen sequenced in a study of T cell responses to AZD1222 COVID-19 vaccine. Generated by immunoSEQ multiplex PCR, the TCRdb table keeps only in-frame clones and is missing some. The data hold just over 65,000 clones, with about 90% observed a single time. The input for sequencing was peripheral blood, taken on day 0 of AZD1222 vaccination. The receptors originated from an adult in good health.

V gene TRBV18 combines with J gene TRBJ1-1; a possible D gene is TRBD1 (6 bases). The CDR3 sequence is 16 residues long. The ends were cut back, 3 bases at V and 3 bases at J, with 17 bases in the middle. Germline V gives CDR1 KGHSH, CDR2 LQKENI. CDR3 residues: CASSPRQGSYDTEAFF. The DNA of the CDR3 is TGTGCCAGCTCACCTCGGCAGGGGAGTTACGACACTGAAGCTTTCTTT.

The chain recombines TRBV30 with TRBJ2-7; perhaps TRBD1 as D (6 bases). V gave up 5 bases and J gave up 5 bases, with 13 bases separating them. The germline V gene encodes CDR1 GTSNPN and CDR2 SVGIG (reference sequence). CDR3 length: 12 amino acids. In DNA form, the CDR3 reads TGTGCCTGGGGATCGACAGGCCACGAGCAGTACTTC. It encodes CAWGSTGHEQYF.

This clone was detected only once. The CDR3, as DNA: TGCGCCAGCAGCCAAGAAGAGGGCCGGAGGGGCTCTGGGGCCAACGTCCTGACTTTC. Its translation: CASSQEEGRRGSGANVLTF. This sequence joins TRBV4-3 and TRBJ2-6, with a weak D call TRBD2 (6 bases). V lost 0 bases and J 0 bases, leaving 15 bases between the germline ends. Germline V gene lookup returns CDR1 LGHNA and CDR2 YSLEER. The CDR3 spans 19 residues.

The chain has TRBV9 and TRBJ2-1; unclear D gene. Germline V gives CDR1 SGDLS, CDR2 YYNGEE. V was cut by 0 bases and J by 10 bases, with 11 bases left in between. CDR3 length: 13 residues. CDR3 DNA sequence: TGTGCCAGCAGCGTAGAAGCCGTCGGAGAGCAGTTCTTC. Protein sequence: CASSVEAVGEQFF.

A word on this clone: Other DNA sequences in the sample encode the same CDR3. The rearrangement links TRBV30 to TRBJ1-2, with TRBD1 as a possible D gene (6 bases). The germline CDR1 and CDR2 sequences are GTSNPN and SVGIG (reference sequence). This CDR3 comprises 12 residues. V gave up 0 bases and J gave up 5 bases, with 7 bases separating them. CDR3 in DNA: TGTGCCTGGAGTGTAGGGGGGTATGGCTACACCTTC. This codes for CAWSVGGYGYTF.